This T cell receptor beta chain was captured by sequencing in a study of CD8 T cells in ankylosing spondylitis. General study findings and limits: Peripheral blood held disease-linked clones only at relatively low frequency, and these were CD8+. Apparently characteristic of ankylosing spondylitis blood was a TCR beta motif (eight highly homologous variants).

A quantitative 5'-RACE method, one with molecular barcodes, was used to make TCR beta libraries. TCRdb recomputed calls from the 5' RACE reads with MiXCR, one row per CDR3 protein. Seen here are fewer than 450,000 distinct CDR3 sequences, over 15% observed once, and the top ten hold just over 1%. As for this clonotype: Antigen specificity is unknown.

The germline V gene encodes CDR1 SGHRS and CDR2 YFSETQ. Trimming removed 0 bases at V and 1 base at J, with 13 bases between. The CDR3 spans 16 residues. The sample comprised blood, either unsorted or a sorted T cell fraction (not recorded which). This clonotype was sampled from a male donor with ankylosing spondylitis. V gene TRBV5-1 combines with J gene TRBJ1-2; D ambiguous. The CDR3 nucleotides read TGCGCCAGCAGCTTGGGAGCGGGAAGAAATAACTATGGCTACACCTTC. It is translated as CASSLGAGRNNYGYTF.